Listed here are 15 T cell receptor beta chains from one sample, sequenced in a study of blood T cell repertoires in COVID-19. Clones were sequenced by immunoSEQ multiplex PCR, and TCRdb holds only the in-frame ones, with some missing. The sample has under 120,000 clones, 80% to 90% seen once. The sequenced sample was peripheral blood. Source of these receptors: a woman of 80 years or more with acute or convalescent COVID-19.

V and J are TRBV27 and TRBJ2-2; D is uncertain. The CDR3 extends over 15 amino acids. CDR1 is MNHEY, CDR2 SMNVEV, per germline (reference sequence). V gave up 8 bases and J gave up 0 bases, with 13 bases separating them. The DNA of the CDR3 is TGTGCCAGCTCACTCCTAGGCACGAACACCGGGGAGCTGTTTTTT. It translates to CASSLLGTNTGELFF.

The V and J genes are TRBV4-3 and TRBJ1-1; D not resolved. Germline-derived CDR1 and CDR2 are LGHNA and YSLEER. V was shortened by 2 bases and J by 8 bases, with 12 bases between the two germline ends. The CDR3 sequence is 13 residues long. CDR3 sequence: CASSQFRETEAFF. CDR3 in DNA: TGCGCCAGCAGCCAATTTCGAGAGACAGAAGCTTTCTTT.

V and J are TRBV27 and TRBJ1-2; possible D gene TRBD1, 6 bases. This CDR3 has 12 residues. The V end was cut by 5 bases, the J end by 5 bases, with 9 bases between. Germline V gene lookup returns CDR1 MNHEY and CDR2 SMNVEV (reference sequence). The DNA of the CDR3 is TGTGCCAGCAGTCCACAGGGATATGGCTACACCTTC. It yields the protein CASSPQGYGYTF.

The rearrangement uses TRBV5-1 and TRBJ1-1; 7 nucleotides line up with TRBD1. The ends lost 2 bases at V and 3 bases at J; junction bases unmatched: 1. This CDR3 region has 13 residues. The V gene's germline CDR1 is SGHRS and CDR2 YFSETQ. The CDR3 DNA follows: TGCGCCAGCAGCTTCGACAGGGACACTGAAGCTTTCTTT. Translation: CASSFDRDTEAFF.

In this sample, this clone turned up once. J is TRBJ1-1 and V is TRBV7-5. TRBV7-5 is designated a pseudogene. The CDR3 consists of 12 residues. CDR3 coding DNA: TGTGCCAGAAGCTTAGGAGAGGGTGAAGCTTTCTTT. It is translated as CARSLGEGEAFF.

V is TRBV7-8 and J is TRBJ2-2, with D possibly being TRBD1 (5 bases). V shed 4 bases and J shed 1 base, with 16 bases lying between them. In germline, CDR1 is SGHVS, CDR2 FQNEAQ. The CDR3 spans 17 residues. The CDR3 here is CASSSSSGWWNTGELFF. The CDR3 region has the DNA TGTGCCAGCAGCTCCTCGTCAGGGTGGTGGAACACCGGGGAGCTGTTTTTT.

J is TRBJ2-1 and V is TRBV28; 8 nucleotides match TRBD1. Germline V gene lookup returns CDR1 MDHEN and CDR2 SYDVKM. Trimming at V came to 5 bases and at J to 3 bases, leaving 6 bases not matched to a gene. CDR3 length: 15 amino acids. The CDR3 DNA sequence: TGTGCCAGCAGTCTGACAGGGGACAACTACAATGAGCAGTTCTTC. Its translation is CASSLTGDNYNEQFF.

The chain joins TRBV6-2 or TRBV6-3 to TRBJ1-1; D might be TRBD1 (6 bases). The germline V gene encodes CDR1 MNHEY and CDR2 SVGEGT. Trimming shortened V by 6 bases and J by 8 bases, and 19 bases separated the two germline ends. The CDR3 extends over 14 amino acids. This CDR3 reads CASSEGQRGTEAFF. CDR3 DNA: TGTGCCAGCAGCGAAGGACAGCGTGGGACGGAAGCTTTCTTT.

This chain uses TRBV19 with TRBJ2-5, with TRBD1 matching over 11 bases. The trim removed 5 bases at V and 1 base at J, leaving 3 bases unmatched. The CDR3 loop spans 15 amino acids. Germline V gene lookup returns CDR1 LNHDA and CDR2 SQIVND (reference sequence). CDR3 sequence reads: CASSPGTGGQETQYF. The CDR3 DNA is TGTGCCAGTAGTCCCGGGACAGGGGGCCAAGAGACCCAGTACTTC. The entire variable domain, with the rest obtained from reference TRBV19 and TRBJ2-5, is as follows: DGGITQSPKYLFRKEGQNVTLSCEQNLNHDAMYWYRQDPGQGLRLIYYSQIVNDFQKGDIAEGYSVSREKKESFPLTVTSAQKNPTAFYLCASSPGTGGQETQYFGPGTRLLVL.

CDR3: CASSLGQGLTEAFF. For the CDR3, the DNA is TGTGCCAGCAGCTTGGGACAGGGCCTCACTGAAGCTTTCTTT. The chain joins TRBV5-4 to TRBJ1-1; TRBD1 matches 7 bases. The CDR3 extends over 14 amino acids. Germline-derived CDR1 and CDR2 are SGHNT and YYREEE (reference sequence). Trimming removed 0 bases from V and 4 bases from J; junction bases left unmatched: 3.

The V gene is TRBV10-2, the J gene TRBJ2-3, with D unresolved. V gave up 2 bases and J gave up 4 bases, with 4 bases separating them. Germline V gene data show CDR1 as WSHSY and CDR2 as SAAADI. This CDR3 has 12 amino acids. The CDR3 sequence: CASSEDSDTQYF. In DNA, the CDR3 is TGCGCCAGCAGTGAGGACTCAGATACGCAGTATTTT.

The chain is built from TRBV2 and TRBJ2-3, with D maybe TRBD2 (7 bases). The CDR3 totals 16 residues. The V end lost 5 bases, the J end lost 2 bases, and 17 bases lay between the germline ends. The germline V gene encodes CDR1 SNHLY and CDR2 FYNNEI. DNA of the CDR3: TGTGCCAGCAGTCGATACGGGGGGCTCCTCACAGATACGCAGTATTTT. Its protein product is CASSRYGGLLTDTQYF.

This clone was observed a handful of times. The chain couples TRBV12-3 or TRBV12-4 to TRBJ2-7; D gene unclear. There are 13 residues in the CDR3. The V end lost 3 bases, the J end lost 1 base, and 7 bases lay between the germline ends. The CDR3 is CASSFRVSYEQYF. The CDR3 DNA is TGTGCCAGCAGTTTCCGAGTTTCCTACGAGCAGTACTTC.

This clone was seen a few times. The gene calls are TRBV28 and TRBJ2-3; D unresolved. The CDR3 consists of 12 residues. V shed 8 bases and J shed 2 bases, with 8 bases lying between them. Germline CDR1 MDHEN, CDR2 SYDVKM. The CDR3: CASDTLTDTQYF. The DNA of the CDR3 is TGTGCCAGCGACACTCTCACAGATACGCAGTATTTT.

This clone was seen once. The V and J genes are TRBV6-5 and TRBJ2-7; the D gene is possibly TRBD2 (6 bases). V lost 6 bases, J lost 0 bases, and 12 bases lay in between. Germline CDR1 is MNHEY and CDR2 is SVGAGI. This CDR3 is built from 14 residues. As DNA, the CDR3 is TGTGCCAGCAGCCGGGACTCTGACTCCTACGAGCAGTACTTC. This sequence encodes CASSRDSDSYEQYF.